Below are 12 T cell receptor beta chains sequenced from a single sample in a study of CXCR3-negative and CXCR3-positive naive CD8 T cells. Findings and limits, study-wide: CXCR3-expressing naive cells carried TRB CDR3s more hydrophobic than those of CXCR3-negative naive cells.

cDNA libraries for TRB were generated by 5' RACE incorporating UMI labels. TCRdb reanalyzed the 5' RACE reads, giving one entry per CDR3 protein sequence and no DNA. Its clone listing holds roughly 61,000 distinct CDR3 sequences. The antigens for these receptors are not known. Sample: naive CXCR3+ CD8+ T cells from blood. Subset described: CD45RO-CCR7+CD27+CD95- naive CD8+ T cells expressing CXCR3 (TNR3+). The receptors here all came from a human donor in good health. Some clones in this sample may be carry-over from other donors' samples.

The chain recombines TRBV5-4 with TRBJ1-1. The germline V gene has CDR1 SGHNT and CDR2 YYREEE (reference sequence). This CDR3 region has 16 residues. The CDR3 here is CASSLSQGLSVGEAFF.

The V gene is TRBV4-3, the J gene TRBJ1-3. This CDR3 spans 16 amino acids. Germline V lookup: CDR1 LGHNA, CDR2 YSLEER. CDR3: CASSQDPGNSGNTIYF.

V and J are TRBV14 and TRBJ2-7; TCRdb's D call of TRBD2 is untestable without DNA. Germline values: CDR1 SGHDN, CDR2 FVKESK. The CDR3 is 15 amino acids. CDR3 sequence reads: CASSQRTSASYEQYF.

The rearrangement joins TRBV4-2 to TRBJ1-2. CDR1 and CDR2 from the germline V gene are LGHNA and YNFKEQ. The CDR3 is 14 residues long. CDR3: CASSQVQEDYGYTF.

V usage is TRBV5-4 and J usage is TRBJ1-2; there is no DNA to check the TCRdb D call of TRBD1. The CDR3 has 13 residues. Germline assignment: CDR1 SGHNT and CDR2 YYREEE (reference sequence). The CDR3 sequence: CASSLWTADGYTF.

The V gene is TRBV20-1, the J gene TRBJ2-5; TCRdb names TRBD1, which stays unverified in the absence of DNA. CDR1 is DFQATT and CDR2 is SNEGSKA in the germline V gene (reference sequence). CDR3 length: 14 amino acids. The CDR3 loop is CSARVWAGGETQYF.

The rearrangement joins TRBV5-1 to TRBJ2-7. Germline CDR1 SGHRS, CDR2 YFSETQ. This CDR3 comprises 15 residues. The CDR3 spells CASSLASGVSYEQYF. The variable domain in full, with the rest retrieved from reference TRBV5-1 and TRBJ2-7, is KAGVTQTPRYLIKTRGQQVTLSCSPISGHRSVSWYQQTPGQGLQFLFEYFSETQRNKGNFPGRFSGRQFSNSRSEMNVSTLELGDSALYLCASSLASGVSYEQYFGPGTRLTVT.

J is TRBJ2-2 and V is TRBV7-9; the D call of TRBD1 rests on TCRdb alone, since no DNA is present to check it. This CDR3 has 17 amino acids. Germline V gene sequence: CDR1 SEHNR, CDR2 FQNEAQ (reference sequence). CDR3 protein: CASSFPTGTANTGELFF.

J is TRBJ2-5 and V is TRBV7-3; TCRdb outputs TRBD1, but without DNA this stays unchecked. The CDR3 extends over 15 amino acids. Germline CDR1 reads SGHTA; CDR2 reads FQGTGA. The CDR3 reads CASSSPRGAGETQYF.

The gene calls are TRBV11-2 and TRBJ2-5; the TCRdb D gene call, TRBD1, has no DNA to confirm it. The CDR3 contains 15 residues. CDR1 and CDR2 (germline): SGHAT, FQNNGV. CDR3 amino acids: CASTLFPGGQETQYF.

V and J are TRBV6-2 or TRBV6-3 and TRBJ2-2. Germline lookup yields CDR1 MNHEY and CDR2 SVGEGT. The CDR3 length is 14 residues. CDR3 residues: CASSLAENTGELFF.

The chain recombines TRBV6-5 with TRBJ1-1; TCRdb reports TRBD1, a call that lacks DNA to check it against. Germline V lookup: CDR1 MNHEY, CDR2 SVGAGI. This CDR3 is built from 13 residues. CDR3 in amino acids: CASSPHGAGEAFF.